The 25 T cell receptor beta chains in this list originate from one sample, sequenced in a study of patients and donors after allogeneic stem cell transplantation. TCRdb used MiXCR to reprocess the RT-PCR reads, holding one entry per CDR3 protein. The table includes 85,000 to 90,000 distinct CDR3 sequences, around 48% detected once. Sequencing was performed on blood, either unsorted or a sorted T cell fraction (not recorded which). These receptors were collected from a human donor who was either an allogeneic HSCT recipient or a stem cell or donor lymphocyte infusion donor (not recorded which). It is not recorded whose cells these are; they may come from a transplant donor.

As for this clonotype: Relative to the germline gene, one junction end is altered; a read error may explain this. The rearrangement links TRBV28 to TRBJ1-1; D possibly corresponds to TRBD1 (6 bases). There are 15 residues in the CDR3. The V gene's germline CDR1 is MDHEN and CDR2 SYDVKM. CDR3 sequence reads: CASSFLGMGDTEAFF. DNA of the CDR3: TGTGCCAGCAGTTTCCTGGGGATGGGGGACACCGAAGCTTTCTTT.

This clonotype came up once. This rearrangement joins TRBV12-3 or TRBV12-4 to TRBJ2-1, with D uncertain. V dropped 3 bases and J dropped 6 bases, with 6 bases sitting between them. This CDR3 is built from 12 residues. CDR3 nucleotide sequence: TGTGCCAGCAGTTTCAAGGGCAATGAGCAGTTCTTC. This translates into CASSFKGNEQFF.

The sample holds a few counts of this clonotype. The V gene is TRBV4-2, the J gene TRBJ1-6; 7 bases align to TRBD1. CDR3 length equals 15 residues. J was trimmed by 7 bases and V by 1 base; bases with no gene match: 4. The germline V gene encodes CDR1 LGHNA and CDR2 YNFKEQ. The CDR3 sequence: CASSQVGGENSPLHF. The CDR3 DNA reads as TGTGCCAGCAGCCAAGTAGGGGGCGAGAATTCACCCCTCCACTTT.

This clonotype was detected only a few times. The rearrangement links TRBV10-3 to TRBJ1-6, with D uncertain. The CDR3 runs 15 residues. Trimming pared 3 bases from V and 10 bases from J, leaving 16 bases between. The germline gives CDR1 ENHRY, CDR2 SYGVKD. This chain's CDR3 is CAISESLAANSPLHF. CDR3 nucleotide sequence: TGTGCCATCAGTGAATCCTTGGCAGCGAACTCACCCCTCCACTTT.

This clonotype showed up just a few times. V gene TRBV25-1 combines with J gene TRBJ1-2; unclear D gene. The CDR3 totals 11 residues. V was clipped by 4 bases and J by 3 bases, with 3 bases between them. The germline CDR1 and CDR2 sequences are MGHDK and SYGVNS. CDR3 sequence (DNA): TGTGCCAGCAGTGTCTACTATGGCTACACCTTC. Its translation: CASSVYYGYTF.

V gene TRBV6-2 or TRBV6-3 combines with J gene TRBJ1-5, with D maybe TRBD1 (5 bases). Trimming took off 2 bases at V and 3 bases at J, with 11 bases between the two ends. There are 15 residues in the CDR3. Germline V gives CDR1 MNHEY, CDR2 SVGEGT. The CDR3 region is CASSYAGHDNQPQHF. CDR3 DNA sequence: TGTGCCAGCAGTTACGCGGGGCATGACAATCAGCCCCAGCATTTT.

In this sample, this clonotype turned up once. The gene calls are TRBV3-1 and TRBJ2-5; 7 bases are shared with TRBD1. Germline CDR1 is LGHDT and CDR2 is YNNKEL (reference sequence). The CDR3 length is 15 residues. Trimming at V came to 5 bases and at J to 4 bases, leaving 10 bases not matched to a gene. CDR3 residues: CASSFRGPIGETQYF. In DNA, the CDR3 is TGTGCCAGCAGCTTTAGGGGGCCCATTGGAGAGACCCAGTACTTC.

CDR3 DNA: TGTGCCAGCAGTCGGGGACTTGGCTACACCTTC. It translates to CASSRGLGYTF. The V gene is TRBV6-2 or TRBV6-3, the J gene TRBJ1-2; possibly TRBD1 for D (5 bases). The V end was cut by 5 bases, the J end by 7 bases, with 8 bases between. Germline V CDR1 and CDR2: MNHEY, SVGEGT. The CDR3 covers 11 residues.

The chain carries TRBV11-2 and TRBJ1-1; D is ambiguous. The CDR3 totals 16 residues. Germline V lookup: CDR1 SGHAT, CDR2 FQNNGV. Trimming took off 6 bases at V and 4 bases at J, with 21 bases between the two ends. The CDR3 region has the DNA TGTGCCAGCAGTCCTCAACCAGGTAAACTGGGCACTGAAGCTTTCTTT. It codes for CASSPQPGKLGTEAFF.

This clonotype was recorded a few times. The chain recombines TRBV7-2 with TRBJ1-1; 8 nucleotides agree with TRBD1. The length of the CDR3 is 13 residues. Germline CDR1 and CDR2: SGHTA and FQGNSA. The ends lost 10 bases at V and 7 bases at J; junction bases unmatched: 11. The chain's CDR3 is CATDGQGGREAFF. For the CDR3, the DNA is TGTGCCACCGACGGACAGGGCGGCCGTGAAGCTTTCTTT.

The chain carries TRBV7-9 and TRBJ2-7; D not resolved. The V end lost 5 bases, the J end lost 3 bases, and 17 bases lay between the germline ends. The CDR3 has 15 amino acids. CDR1 and CDR2 (germline): SEHNR, FQNEAQ (reference sequence). As DNA, the CDR3 is TGTGCCAGCAGCACCTGGAACTCAAGGGTCTACGAGCAGTACTTC. Its protein is CASSTWNSRVYEQYF.

The table lists this clonotype with a few counts. V and J are TRBV4-1 and TRBJ1-1, with 9 bases lining up with TRBD1. V shed 3 bases, J shed 1 base, and the junction held 9 bases outside the gene matches. Germline values: CDR1 MGHRA, CDR2 YSYEKL. This CDR3 comprises 17 residues. The CDR3 region has the DNA TGCGCCAGCAGCCACAAACAGGGGGCTCTAGGGAACACTGAAGCTTTCTTT. Its protein product is CASSHKQGALGNTEAFF.

This clonotype was counted a few times. The genes are TRBV6-2 or TRBV6-3 and TRBJ1-5, with D unresolved. CDR3 length: 14 amino acids. Germline V gene data show CDR1 as MNHEY and CDR2 as SVGEGT. V was cut by 2 bases and J by 0 bases, with 5 bases left in between. The CDR3 sequence: CASSYGYSNQPQHF. As DNA, the CDR3 is TGTGCCAGCAGTTACGGGTATAGCAATCAGCCCCAGCATTTT.

This clonotype was seen a few times. J is TRBJ1-5 and V is TRBV28, with a possible D match to TRBD1 (5 bases). The CDR3 loop spans 16 amino acids. V lost 4 bases to trimming and J lost 1 base, with 14 bases between them. Germline loops: CDR1 MDHEN, CDR2 SYDVKM. The DNA for the CDR3 is TGTGCCAGCAGTTCGGAACGCGGGGCGAGCAATCAGCCCCAGCATTTT. Translating gives CASSSERGASNQPQHF.

The V and J genes are TRBV20-1 and TRBJ2-1; TRBD2 matches at 11 bases. Germline V lookup: CDR1 DFQATT, CDR2 SNEGSKA (reference sequence). There are 15 residues in the CDR3. V shed 0 bases and J 8 bases; nucleotides not matched to a gene: 6. The CDR3 coding sequence is TGCAGTGCTAGAGAAGTCACTAGCGGGAGAGATGAGCAGTTCTTC. Protein sequence: CSAREVTSGRDEQFF.

This sequence joins TRBV12-3 or TRBV12-4 and TRBJ1-1; TRBD1 aligns across 7 bases. The CDR3 has 13 residues. V trimming: 6 bases; J trimming: 4 bases; junction bases outside the gene matches: 5. CDR3 loop: CASSRQGITEAFF. The CDR3 DNA follows: TGTGCCAGCAGCCGACAGGGAATCACTGAAGCTTTCTTT.

The V gene is TRBV20-1, the J gene TRBJ2-7; TRBD2 matches at 7 bases. The CDR3 extends over 12 amino acids. The ends lost 6 bases at V and 2 bases at J; junction bases unmatched: 4. Germline lookup yields CDR1 DFQATT and CDR2 SNEGSKA (reference sequence). This CDR3 reads CSAPGGPYEQYF. In DNA, the CDR3 is TGCAGTGCCCCGGGGGGTCCCTACGAGCAGTACTTC.

This chain connects TRBV4-3 to TRBJ2-7; 9 nucleotides line up with TRBD2. This CDR3 contains 15 residues. V was pared by 1 base and J by 0 bases, with 1 base of the junction left unmatched. Per the germline V gene, CDR1 is LGHNA and CDR2 is YSLEER. Here the CDR3 reads CASSQGLAVSYEQYF. The CDR3, as DNA: TGCGCCAGCAGCCAAGGACTAGCGGTCTCCTACGAGCAGTACTTC.

This clonotype has more than one count but fewer than ten. The chain combines TRBV6-5 with TRBJ1-2; 9 bases fit TRBD1. The CDR3 is made up of 12 amino acids. With 5 bases clipped from V and 9 bases from J, the junction kept 4 bases outside the gene matches. Per germline, CDR1 MNHEY and CDR2 SVGAGI. The CDR3 sequence: CASSRDRVSYTF. Here the CDR3 DNA reads TGTGCCAGCAGTCGGGACAGGGTTAGCTACACCTTC.

The chain couples TRBV10-3 to TRBJ2-7; TRBD1 or TRBD2 may be the D gene (5 bases each). The CDR3 length is 13 residues. The germline CDR1 and CDR2 sequences are ENHRY and SYGVKD. V lost 7 bases to trimming and J lost 2 bases, with 12 bases between them. The CDR3 here is CAINYGTPYEQYF. The CDR3 region has the DNA TGTGCCATCAATTACGGGACCCCCTACGAGCAGTACTTC.

The chain recombines TRBV12-3 or TRBV12-4 with TRBJ1-4; the match to TRBD1 covers 9 bases. V lost 6 bases, J lost 8 bases, and 7 bases stayed unmatched. This CDR3 is built from 14 residues. This CDR3 is CASRTGGAGEKLFF. The DNA for the CDR3 is TGTGCCAGCAGAACAGGGGGCGCGGGAGAAAAACTGTTTTTT.

The CDR3 sequence is CASSLVGQANTEAFF. CDR3 DNA sequence: TGTGCCAGCAGCTTAGTGGGACAGGCGAACACTGAAGCTTTCTTT. The V gene is TRBV7-2, the J gene TRBJ1-1; TRBD1 matches 8 bases. The CDR3 covers 15 residues. Germline V gene lookup returns CDR1 SGHTA and CDR2 FQGNSA. J was trimmed by 1 base and V by 1 base; bases with no gene match: 2.

The V gene is TRBV12-3 or TRBV12-4, the J gene TRBJ1-2; no firm D call. CDR3 length equals 12 residues. With 5 bases removed from V and 8 bases from J, the gap between germline ends came to 12 bases. The CDR3 is CASSPGEGGYTF. The CDR3 nucleotides read TGTGCCAGCAGTCCCGGTGAGGGAGGCTACACCTTC.

This clonotype has only one observation. The chain uses TRBV29-1 and TRBJ1-5, with 7 nucleotides matching TRBD1. This CDR3 comprises 13 residues. Per the germline V gene, CDR1 is SQVTM and CDR2 is ANQGSEA. V dropped 4 bases and J dropped 4; count of bases not matched to a gene: 4. CDR3 sequence reads: CSVVTGWNQPQHF. Written as DNA, the CDR3 is TGCAGCGTTGTGACAGGGTGGAATCAGCCCCAGCATTTT.

This chain joins TRBV7-2 and TRBJ2-1; D ambiguous. CDR1 and CDR2 (germline): SGHTA, FQGNSA. The CDR3 runs to 11 residues. The CDR3 coding sequence is TGTAGTTCTGCTTCCTACAATGAGCAGTTCTTC. Translation gives CSSASYNEQFF.